The entry that follows covers one T cell receptor beta chain sequence. This clone's antigen is unknown. The input lacks base qualities; no much larger clone sits a single base away. The data belong to a study of brain T cells in children with intractable seizures (dated by TCRdb to the early 2020s). Background on the whole study: As a first screen for immune gene transcripts, resected brain tissue from some 50 pediatric epilepsy surgery cases was run on a NanoString immunology panel. About 70% of the 12 selected surgery cases also had pre-surgery blood sequenced, which left four cases with brain tissue only.

The investigation overall reported the following: Because sequencing depth differed between pre- and post-surgery blood, the absence of clones from the pre-surgery sample may reflect undersampling. Viral specificity was inferred solely from CDR3 sequence similarity, and the HCMV serostatus of the patients was not known.

There are 13 amino acids in the CDR3, from cysteine to phenylalanine inclusive. Only the CDR3 DNA is retained, 39 bases long and in frame from the first base. V gives up 6 bases and J gives up 5 bases, and the segment between their germline ends measures 11 bases. The immunoSEQ assay was applied to genomic DNA to generate the TCR beta chain sequences. In the source study's methods: Any CDR3 sequence that did not begin with the conserved framework cysteine at position 104 was removed by hand. To get clonality, the normalized Shannon's Diversity Index was subtracted from one, giving values from 0 (maximal diversity) to 1 (oligoclonal). To check whether a given CDR3 had different frequencies in two samples, for example brain versus blood, chi-squared comparison-of-proportions tests were used. Public clonotypes were identified by searching immuneACCESS, and similarity to known antiviral clonotypes was assessed with the VDJdb browser. Entries here come from immuneACCESS through TCRdb and include only in-frame sequences with V and J called. Some clones fail to appear in such tables; in the studies checked, an unresolved V gene covers under half of the shortfall, and the cause of the remainder is unknown. D and trimming were read from the DNA, whereas the V and J calls and clone size are those reported in that table. Across this sample there are about 340,000 clones, with about 93% seen only once. The ten top clones hold 5.7% of the sample.

The sample's time point, from its label and the paper: blood from clinic visit 5 months post-surgery; TSC patient then seizure free. The surgery cases that showed the highest brain T cell transcript signatures were chosen for TCR beta chain sequencing of brain tissue, and of blood when it was available. Before surgery, the patients had been given at least one anti-epileptic drug. TCR-sequenced patients were children with drug-resistant epilepsy due to tuberous sclerosis complex, focal cortical dysplasia, Rasmussen encephalitis or hemimegalencephaly. The Monarch genomic DNA purification kit was used to extract bulk genomic DNA from unsorted brain tissue and from whole blood.

Recombination linked TRBV12-3 or TRBV12-4 to TRBJ1-5; the D gene is perhaps TRBD1, on 6 matching bases. Sequences were derived from peripheral blood, sampled approximately 5 months after surgery. The clonotype comes from a boy in the first two years of life with tuberous sclerosis and intractable seizures. For the CDR3, the sequence is CASSPDRYQPQHF. The DNA sequence is given as TGTGCCAGCAGCCCGGACAGATATCAGCCCCAGCATTTT.